Sequencing of this T cell receptor (beta chain) was carried out in a study of cytomegalovirus exposure and HLA in healthy donors. Notes on this clone: Antigen unknown.

Study-wide results and caveats: In a later analysis, donors in an Asian-associated ancestry cluster reportedly had fewer N-insertions in productive TCRs than the cohort mean. For cytomegalovirus status, the classifier reportedly gave diagnoses with high specificity and sensitivity. Prediction of most subjects' HLA-A and HLA-B alleles by TCR beta sequences was reportedly accurate.

PCR used 60 Vbeta primers and 13 Jbeta primers. The repertoire was sequenced with immunoSEQ multiplex PCR; TCRdb's copy has only in-frame clones and lacks some. The top ten hold 4.4% of the sample, which has about 80,000 clones, approximately 67% seen once. The CDR3 spans 16 residues. The V end lost 0 bases, the J end lost 3 bases, and 12 bases lay between the germline ends. Germline V lookup: CDR1 LGHNA, CDR2 YNFKEQ. The V call is TRBV4-2, the J call TRBJ2-1; D remains ambiguous. The source material was PBMCs. The sequence came from a male donor in good health and CMV-seropositive. For the CDR3, the DNA is TGTGCCAGCAGCCAAGATTCGAGGCTAGACTACAATGAGCAGTTCTTC. This encodes CASSQDSRLDYNEQFF.